The 5 T cell receptor beta chains below were found in one sample sequenced in a study of CD8+ T cells in alopecia areata. Extracted from the samples, RNA was reverse transcribed into cDNA to serve as the sequencing template. Here immunoSEQ multiplex PCR was the method, and the copy in TCRdb shows in-frame clones only, minus some. This sample has some 170,000 clones, with just over 65% found just once. The sequencing used CD8+ T cells sorted from blood, collected at week 0. These receptors all stem from a human donor with alopecia areata.

This clone was seen a handful of times. The rearrangement links TRBV7-8 to TRBJ2-3, with D maybe TRBD2 (6 bases). V was trimmed by 2 bases and J by 2 bases, leaving 20 bases between them. The CDR3 runs 18 residues. Looked up from germline, CDR1 is SGHVS and CDR2 is FQNEAQ. CDR3 nucleotide sequence: TGTGCCAGCAGCTTATTCCGTCGGCGGGGTCCGACCACAGATACGCAGTATTTT. The encoded protein is CASSLFRRRGPTTDTQYF.

This clone was counted only a few times. The CDR3 reads CASSASGVPSSYNEQFF. The CDR3 nucleotides are TGTGCCAGCAGCGCTAGCGGGGTCCCTAGCTCCTACAATGAGCAGTTCTTC. The V and J genes are TRBV9 and TRBJ2-1; 9 bases are a match to TRBD2. The CDR3 is 17 residues long. J lost 0 bases, V lost 3 bases, and 7 bases had no gene match. Germline V gene data show CDR1 as SGDLS and CDR2 as YYNGEE.

The rearrangement uses TRBV10-2 and TRBJ2-3; D is perhaps TRBD1 (5 bases). V lost 2 bases and J lost 4, with 13 bases in between. Germline lookup yields CDR1 WSHSY and CDR2 SAAADI. The CDR3 runs to 15 residues. As DNA, the CDR3 is TGCGCCAGCAGTGAGGTAGGGGTGTTGGCAGATACGCAGTATTTT. The encoded protein is CASSEVGVLADTQYF.

This clone has only a few counts. The chain is built from TRBV29-1 and TRBJ1-4, with D possibly matching TRBD1 (5 bases). Germline V gene sequence: CDR1 SQVTM, CDR2 ANQGSEA. CDR3 length equals 14 residues. With 0 bases removed from V and 8 bases from J, the gap between germline ends came to 13 bases. The CDR3 reads CSVEEQDEGEKLFF. CDR3 coding DNA: TGCAGCGTTGAAGAACAGGACGAGGGGGAAAAACTGTTTTTT.

The CDR3 sequence is CASSVSPGSNQPQHF. CDR3 nucleotide sequence: TGTGCCAGCAGCGTCTCCCCGGGTAGCAATCAGCCCCAGCATTTT. V gene TRBV9 combines with J gene TRBJ1-5; D remains unclear. The CDR3 sequence is 15 residues long. Between the trimmed V and J ends, which lost 2 bases and 0 bases, there was a span of 9 bases. Germline V gives CDR1 SGDLS, CDR2 YYNGEE.